This TCR beta chain was obtained from a study of blood T cells in healthy people across ages. J was trimmed by 4 bases and V by 7 bases; bases with no gene match: 17. The CDR3 is made up of 18 amino acids. CDR1 SGHDT and CDR2 YYEEEE come from the germline V gene. As concerns this clonotype: Its antigen is still unknown.

Findings and caveats of the study: Diversity estimates drawn from one million T cells were deemed underestimates. In long-lived donors, naive CD4+ cell counts and diversity exceeded those of aged donors.

Alongside a J-beta primer mix, a sample-barcoded 5' primer served in a second PCR lasting roughly 7 to 11 cycles. All samples gave at least 3 million CDR3-containing paired-end reads. TCRdb reprocessed the 5' RACE reads via MiXCR and lists one record per CDR3 protein. The repertoire holds around 520,000 distinct CDR3 sequences, with 27% as singletons. The same sample was also studied in work on T cells of mothers and their children.

Sequencing was performed on blood. This TCR came from a boy younger than 10 in good health. The chain uses TRBV5-6 and TRBJ1-6; 7 bases align to TRBD1. Written as DNA, the CDR3 is TGTGCCAGCTGGACCGAACAGGGGATTCTAGAATATAATTCACCCCTCCACTTT. Protein sequence: CASWTEQGILEYNSPLHF.